Shown below are 21 T cell receptor beta chains from a single sample sequenced in a study of shared clonotypes between healthy human individuals (dated by TCRdb to about 2020). The library was produced with the immunoSEQ multiplex PCR assay. Drawn from immuneACCESS, this table holds only the in-frame rearrangements with V and J called that TCRdb kept. Clones are partly lost; checked studies trace under half to an unresolved V gene and leave the rest unexplained. The sample contains about 2 million clones, around 96% of them found a single time. The top ten hold 1% to 1.3% of the sample. CD8 naive samples were CD45RO-negative cells positively selected for CCR7, giving a CD45RA+CCR7+ population that excluded TemRA cells. Sequencing input: naive CD8+ T cells sorted from blood. Taken with the paper, the label for cell subset or site translates to: CD45RA+CCR7+. Every receptor here comes from a man between 18 and 35 years old in good health.

The rearrangement links TRBV27 to TRBJ2-1; D is perhaps TRBD1 (5 bases). CDR3 length equals 14 residues. Trimming cost V 4 bases and J 6 bases, with 13 bases left between them. Germline V gene lookup returns CDR1 MNHEY and CDR2 SMNVEV (reference sequence). The CDR3 spells CASSSRARANEQFF. CDR3 in DNA: TGTGCCAGCAGTTCCAGGGCCAGAGCCAATGAGCAGTTCTTC.

The V call is TRBV27, the J call TRBJ2-3; D is unresolved. V dropped 8 bases and J dropped 8 bases, with 14 bases sitting between them. The germline V gene encodes CDR1 MNHEY and CDR2 SMNVEV (reference sequence). The CDR3 has 12 residues. The CDR3 loop reads CASLSFGGTQYF. The CDR3 DNA reads TGTGCCAGCCTCTCGTTTGGCGGTACGCAGTATTTT.

A word on this clone: Within the sample, other DNA sequences also encode this same CDR3. This chain uses TRBV5-1 with TRBJ2-5, with 7 bases that match TRBD1. The CDR3 has 14 amino acids. Germline CDR1 is SGHRS and CDR2 is YFSETQ. The junction had 1 base not matched to a gene; V was cut back by 0 bases and J by 2 bases. Here the CDR3 reads CASSLDRGQETQYF. Written as DNA, the CDR3 is TGCGCCAGCAGCTTGGACAGGGGTCAAGAGACCCAGTACTTC.

The J gene is TRBJ1-1, the V gene TRBV9; D call uncertain. CDR3 size: 14 residues. V was trimmed by 0 bases and J by 2 bases, leaving 8 bases between them. The germline V gene encodes CDR1 SGDLS and CDR2 YYNGEE. The CDR3 region is CASSVDGFNTEAFF. The DNA for the CDR3 is TGTGCCAGCAGCGTAGATGGGTTCAACACTGAAGCTTTCTTT.

This clone was recorded once. The V gene is TRBV6-1, the J gene TRBJ1-3; D gene ambiguous. Trimming shortened V by 6 bases and J by 0 bases, and 9 bases separated the two germline ends. The CDR3 is 14 amino acids. CDR1 is MNHNS and CDR2 is SASEGT in the germline V gene. The CDR3 sequence: CASRMTVSGNTIYF. The DNA of the CDR3 is TGTGCCAGCAGGATGACGGTCTCTGGAAACACCATATATTTT.

V and J are TRBV4-3 and TRBJ2-4; 16 bases agree with TRBD2. V shed 3 bases, J shed 0 bases, and the junction held 5 bases outside the gene matches. Germline loops: CDR1 LGHNA, CDR2 YSLEER. This CDR3 spans 19 amino acids. CDR3 nucleotide sequence: TGCGCCAGCAGCCAGGGACTAGCGGGAGGGATCTTAGCCAAAAACATTCAGTACTTC. Amino acids: CASSQGLAGGILAKNIQYF.

The V gene is TRBV11-2, the J gene TRBJ2-5, with D possibly being TRBD2 (6 bases). CDR3 length: 12 residues. Germline CDR1 SGHAT, CDR2 FQNNGV. Trimming stripped 5 bases from V and 4 bases from J, with 8 bases between. CDR3: CASSVGGETQYF. The CDR3 DNA sequence: TGTGCCAGCAGCGTGGGGGGAGAGACCCAGTACTTC.

The rearrangement joins TRBV7-9 to TRBJ2-5, with D perhaps matching TRBD2 (6 bases). Trimming cost V 5 bases and J 1 base, with 17 bases left between them. The CDR3 is made up of 16 amino acids. Germline CDR1 reads SEHNR; CDR2 reads FQNEAQ (reference sequence). The CDR3 DNA sequence: TGTGCCAGCAGCCACACCCGTGGCGGGGTCCAAGAGACCCAGTACTTC. This translates into CASSHTRGGVQETQYF.

This sequence joins TRBV10-1 and TRBJ2-3, with 8 bases aligning to TRBD2. Germline V gene data show CDR1 as WNHNN and CDR2 as SYGVQD (reference sequence). The CDR3 is 16 residues long. V was clipped by 3 bases and J by 5 bases; unmatched bases: 10. The CDR3 sequence: CASSEPSGSGLDTQYF. Here the CDR3 DNA reads TGCGCCAGCAGTGAACCAAGCGGGAGTGGATTAGATACGCAGTATTTT.

The chain's CDR3 is CASSFNLAKNIQYF. CDR3 DNA: TGTGCCAGCAGTTTTAACCTAGCCAAAAACATTCAGTACTTC. The V and J genes are TRBV28 and TRBJ2-4; D is ambiguous. Per the germline V gene, CDR1 is MDHEN and CDR2 is SYDVKM. V dropped 3 bases and J dropped 0 bases, with 6 bases sitting between them. The CDR3 is made up of 14 amino acids.

Only one count was recorded for this clone. J is TRBJ1-4 and V is TRBV6-5; D is undetermined. Per the germline V gene, CDR1 is MNHEY and CDR2 is SVGAGI. V was clipped by 8 bases and J by 6 bases, with 13 bases between them. The CDR3 covers 13 residues. The CDR3, as DNA: TGTGCCAGCCATTCGTGGGCGGATGAAAAACTGTTTTTT. It is translated as CASHSWADEKLFF.

The chain links TRBV5-4 to TRBJ1-1; D gene uncertain. This CDR3 region has 14 residues. Trimming shortened V by 3 bases and J by 4 bases, and 13 bases separated the two germline ends. Germline CDR1 and CDR2: SGHNT and YYREEE (reference sequence). The CDR3 nucleotides are TGTGCCAGCAGCTCAAACCTGGGGATCACTGAAGCTTTCTTT. It codes for CASSSNLGITEAFF.

The V and J genes are TRBV10-3 and TRBJ2-7, with 8 bases matching TRBD1. This CDR3 region has 15 residues. Germline assignment: CDR1 ENHRY and CDR2 SYGVKD. Trimming cost V 3 bases and J 0 bases; bases outside gene matches: 4. The CDR3, as DNA: TGTGCCATCAGTGACACAGGGGGGAGCTCCTACGAGCAGTACTTC. Translating gives CAISDTGGSSYEQYF.

This CDR3 reads CASSYTGQGGTDTQYF. DNA for the CDR3: TGTGCCAGCAGTTACACCGGACAGGGCGGAACAGATACGCAGTATTTT. The V and J genes are TRBV6-5 and TRBJ2-3, with TRBD1 identical over 8 bases. The CDR3 runs 16 residues. With V trimmed by 2 bases and J by 3 bases, 7 bases remained unmatched. Germline assignment: CDR1 MNHEY and CDR2 SVGAGI.

The rearrangement links TRBV27 to TRBJ1-1, with 7 positions matching TRBD1. V shed 3 bases and J 6 bases; nucleotides not matched to a gene: 7. This CDR3 comprises 14 residues. Germline loops: CDR1 MNHEY, CDR2 SMNVEV (reference sequence). The CDR3 region has the DNA TGTGCCAGCAGTTTGCAGGGGGTGACCCCTGAAGCTTTCTTT. This translates into CASSLQGVTPEAFF.

Notes on this clone: Other DNA sequences of this sample code for an identical CDR3. This chain links TRBV19 with TRBJ2-7, with D tentatively TRBD2 (7 bases). The germline gives CDR1 LNHDA, CDR2 SQIVND (reference sequence). This CDR3 has 14 residues. V lost 6 bases to trimming and J lost 2 bases, with 14 bases between them. The CDR3: CASSPRGAAYEQYF. The CDR3 DNA reads TGTGCCAGTAGCCCTCGGGGGGCCGCCTACGAGCAGTACTTC.

The V and J genes are TRBV7-3 and TRBJ1-1, with a weak D call TRBD1 (6 bases). CDR1 is SGHTA and CDR2 is FQGTGA in the germline V gene. CDR3 length: 13 amino acids. V lost 2 bases, J lost 4 bases, and 8 bases lay in between. CDR3 coding DNA: TGTGCCAGCAGCTTACAACAGGGCACTGAAGCTTTCTTT. Its protein is CASSLQQGTEAFF.

The chain couples TRBV6-1 to TRBJ1-1, with TRBD1 identical over 10 bases. The length of the CDR3 is 15 residues. With 5 bases clipped from V and 5 bases from J, the junction kept 8 bases outside the gene matches. The V gene's germline CDR1 is MNHNS and CDR2 SASEGT. CDR3 sequence (DNA): TGTGCCAGCAGTCCTGCCGGGACAGGGGTGACTGAAGCTTTCTTT. Its translation is CASSPAGTGVTEAFF.

This rearrangement joins TRBV4-2 to TRBJ2-3; no definite D call. This CDR3 comprises 13 residues. Germline V gene sequence: CDR1 LGHNA, CDR2 YNFKEQ. V lost 0 bases and J lost 6, with 7 bases in between. The CDR3 DNA reads TGTGCCAGCAGCCAAGATCTTCAGGATACGCAGTATTTT. Amino acids: CASSQDLQDTQYF.

J is TRBJ2-5 and V is TRBV6-6; no definite D call. Germline values: CDR1 MNHNY, CDR2 SVGAGI (reference sequence). V gave up 5 bases and J gave up 5 bases, with 12 bases separating them. The CDR3 totals 13 residues. This CDR3 reads CASSPGPEETQYF. The CDR3 nucleotides are TGTGCCAGCAGTCCTGGCCCGGAGGAGACCCAGTACTTC.

The chain recombines TRBV29-1 with TRBJ2-7; 7 bases match TRBD2. The germline gives CDR1 SQVTM, CDR2 ANQGSEA. V shed 4 bases, J shed 2 bases, and the junction held 5 bases outside the gene matches. CDR3 length: 13 amino acids. Here the CDR3 reads CSVVAGDTYEQYF. The CDR3 coding sequence is TGCAGCGTTGTGGCGGGAGACACCTACGAGCAGTACTTC.